The following is a T cell receptor beta chain sequence with its context. Its antigen is unknown. Assay used: immunoSEQ multiplex PCR; TCRdb lists only in-frame clones, some missing. There are 120,000 or so clones in the sample; roughly nine tenths occur only once, and more than 2.5% lies in the top ten. This record belongs to a study of T cell responses to AZD1222 COVID-19 vaccine. Germline V lookup: CDR1 LGHDT, CDR2 YNNKEL (reference sequence). CDR3 size: 14 residues. After removal of 6 bases from V and 5 bases from J, the junction contained 7 bases not matched to a gene. Whole-study results and caveats: Repertoires in all cases were sampled only once the peak T cell response had passed. Reports indicate that nearly half of spike-specific TCRs are directed at unmutated variant regions. Clonal diversity may have been underestimated, and the donors were mostly white British, with more females than males.

The V call is TRBV3-1 (or the pseudogene TRBV3-2), the J call TRBJ2-5; 9 bases are a match to TRBD1. Specimen: peripheral blood, collected on day 0 of AZD1222 vaccination. The clonotype was recovered from an adult in good health. CDR3 amino acids: CASREQGAKETQYF. CDR3 bases: TGTGCCAGCAGAGAACAGGGGGCGAAGGAGACCCAGTACTTC.